This T cell receptor beta chain was identified in a study of blood T cell repertoires in COVID-19. Patients at the Seattle site were enrolled during active infection and followed longitudinally. Per the germline V gene, CDR1 is KGHDR and CDR2 is SFDVKD. The CDR3 runs 15 residues. Trimming at V came to 10 bases and at J to 5 bases, leaving 13 bases not matched to a gene. The data were produced by immunoSEQ multiplex PCR, yet TCRdb's version contains in-frame clones alone and is incomplete. Of hundreds of thousands of clones listed, 88% are singletons. This chain links TRBV24-1 with TRBJ2-5; 9 nucleotides agree with TRBD2. This TCR derives from a woman in her thirties with COVID-19, enrolled during active disease. The sample consisted of peripheral blood. CDR3 nucleotides: TGTGCCACTTGTCCGCGGGGGGGCCTCGGGGAGACCCAGTACTTC. Residues: CATCPRGGLGETQYF.